Shown below are 27 T cell receptor beta chains from a single sample sequenced in a study of blood T cells in healthy people across ages. The use of a sample-barcoded 5' primer and a J-beta primer mix characterized a second PCR of about 6 to 11 cycles. One entry per CDR3 protein, called by TCRdb with MiXCR from the 5' RACE reads. The repertoire has about 1,800,000 distinct CDR3 sequences, approximately 28% of them found once; the top ten carry less than 9.5%. Input material: blood. The receptors were sampled from a woman aged 25 to 45 in good health.

A note on this clonotype: Given a much more abundant clone one base away, this may be a read error. The gene calls are TRBV6-1 and TRBJ2-3, with 8 bases fitting TRBD2. J was trimmed by 2 bases and V by 8 bases; bases with no gene match: 18. Germline V gene lookup returns CDR1 MNHNS and CDR2 SASEGT. CDR3 length: 18 amino acids. CDR3 in amino acids: CASGLSAGAGAFTDTQYF. CDR3 bases: TGTGCCAGCGGCCTCTCCGCTGGAGCGGGAGCTTTCACAGATACGCAGTATTTT.

V is TRBV2 and J is TRBJ1-4; 9 bases map to TRBD1. The CDR3 runs to 16 residues. J gave up 5 bases and V 10 bases, and 14 bases lay outside the gene matches. CDR1 SNHLY and CDR2 FYNNEI come from the germline V gene. This CDR3 is CAIRGSTGGKNEKLFF. The CDR3 coding sequence is TGTGCCATAAGGGGGTCGACAGGGGGGAAGAATGAAAAACTGTTTTTT.

V gene TRBV20-1 combines with J gene TRBJ1-1; 7 nucleotides agree with TRBD1. V was clipped by 6 bases and J by 1 base; unmatched bases: 5. The CDR3 contains 13 residues. Germline lookup yields CDR1 DFQATT and CDR2 SNEGSKA (reference sequence). CDR3 protein: CSAETGRNTEAFF. The CDR3 DNA sequence: TGCAGTGCCGAGACAGGGAGGAACACTGAAGCTTTCTTT.

This clonotype was seen repeatedly, ten times or more. V gene TRBV5-1 combines with J gene TRBJ1-1, with 7 bases matching TRBD1. Germline loops: CDR1 SGHRS, CDR2 YFSETQ. With V trimmed by 2 bases and J by 8 bases, 6 bases remained unmatched. There are 13 residues in the CDR3. CDR3 region: CASSFSWDREAFF. CDR3 coding DNA: TGCGCCAGCAGCTTTTCATGGGACAGAGAAGCTTTCTTT.

The chain is built from TRBV7-9 and TRBJ2-2, with 8 bases matching TRBD1. CDR3 length: 18 amino acids. CDR1 SEHNR and CDR2 FQNEAQ come from the germline V gene (reference sequence). Trimming took 6 bases from V and 9 from J; bases not matched to a gene: 21. CDR3 nucleotide sequence: TGTGCCAGCAGTTGGACCCTAACCGGGACAGGCGCTAAGCGGGAGCTGTTTTTT. It encodes CASSWTLTGTGAKRELFF. The entire variable domain, with the rest obtained from reference TRBV7-9 and TRBJ2-2, is as follows: DTGVSQNPRHKITKRGQNVTFRCDPISEHNRLYWYRQTLGQGPEFLTYFQNEAQLEKSRLLSDRFSAERPKGSFSTLEIQRTEQGDSAMYLCASSWTLTGTGAKRELFFGEGSRLTVL.

The sample holds a few counts of this clonotype. The chain recombines TRBV29-1 with TRBJ1-1; possible D gene TRBD1, 5 bases. Trimming left V 5 bases short and J 11 bases short, with 18 bases between. The CDR3 length is 12 residues. Germline V CDR1 and CDR2: SQVTM, ANQGSEA. The CDR3 loop is CSVQWGQGLAFF. The DNA of the CDR3 is TGCAGCGTTCAGTGGGGCCAGGGCCTGGCTTTCTTT.

This clonotype has a single count. The V call is TRBV12-3 or TRBV12-4, the J call TRBJ1-1; D may be TRBD1 (5 bases). The V end lost 5 bases, the J end lost 0 bases, and 13 bases lay between the germline ends. CDR3 length equals 15 residues. This chain's CDR3 is CASSRGGRVNTEAFF. In nucleotides, the CDR3 is TGTGCCAGCAGTAGGGGAGGCAGGGTGAACACTGAAGCTTTCTTT.

The genes are TRBV10-1 and TRBJ2-7; D may be TRBD1 or TRBD2 (5 bases each). Trimming removed 3 bases from V and 1 base from J, with 13 bases in between. The CDR3 has 15 amino acids. Germline V gene data show CDR1 as WNHNN and CDR2 as SYGVQD (reference sequence). DNA for the CDR3: TGCGCCAGCAGTGATCCCCGGGACGGGTCCTACGAGCAGTACTTC. Translated: CASSDPRDGSYEQYF.

V usage is TRBV20-1 and J usage is TRBJ1-2, with unresolved D. Germline values: CDR1 DFQATT, CDR2 SNEGSKA (reference sequence). The CDR3 sequence is 12 residues long. V was clipped by 6 bases and J by 6 bases, with 14 bases between them. The CDR3, as DNA: TGCAGTGCCCCTATTGTCCGAGATGGCTACACCTTC. Protein product: CSAPIVRDGYTF.

This clonotype was seen repeatedly, ten times or more. The chain employs TRBV5-1 and TRBJ2-7; D ambiguous. With 6 bases removed from V and 2 bases from J, the gap between germline ends came to 12 bases. The CDR3 has 13 amino acids. Germline assignment: CDR1 SGHRS and CDR2 YFSETQ. The DNA of the CDR3 is TGCGCCAGCAAAAAAACAGAAACCTACGAGCAGTACTTC. It encodes CASKKTETYEQYF.

In this sample, this clonotype turned up a few times. The genes are TRBV7-9 and TRBJ1-2, with D possibly being TRBD1 (5 bases). V dropped 5 bases and J dropped 2 bases, with 24 bases sitting between them. The CDR3 runs 18 residues. Germline V gene lookup returns CDR1 SEHNR and CDR2 FQNEAQ (reference sequence). The CDR3, as DNA: TGTGCCAGCAGCCTGGGACGCCCCCTGCCCCAGCTGAACTATGGCTACACCTTC. Amino acids: CASSLGRPLPQLNYGYTF. Based on the CDR3 plus reference TRBV7-9 and TRBJ1-2, the full variable domain is DTGVSQNPRHKITKRGQNVTFRCDPISEHNRLYWYRQTLGQGPEFLTYFQNEAQLEKSRLLSDRFSAERPKGSFSTLEIQRTEQGDSAMYLCASSLGRPLPQLNYGYTFGSGTRLTVV.

This clonotype was seen a few times. The chain has TRBV12-3 or TRBV12-4 and TRBJ2-1, with D tentatively TRBD1 (6 bases). This CDR3 has 12 amino acids. V lost 5 bases, J lost 10 bases, and 12 bases lay in between. CDR3 loop: CASSNRVDEQFF. DNA of the CDR3: TGTGCCAGCAGTAACAGGGTGGACGAGCAGTTCTTC.

This clonotype was seen many times. The chain combines TRBV5-1 with TRBJ1-2; possibly TRBD1 for D (5 bases). Germline V gives CDR1 SGHRS, CDR2 YFSETQ. With 3 bases removed from V and 6 bases from J, the gap between germline ends came to 9 bases. CDR3 length: 12 residues. The CDR3 sequence: CASSWDLDGYTF. DNA for the CDR3: TGCGCCAGCAGCTGGGACTTGGATGGCTACACCTTC.

The table lists this clonotype with a few counts. The rearrangement links TRBV6-1 to TRBJ1-5; D remains unclear. The V gene lost 4 bases and the J gene lost 0 bases, with 13 bases spanning the gap. The germline V gene encodes CDR1 MNHNS and CDR2 SASEGT. This CDR3 is 16 amino acids long. This CDR3 reads CASSGSAALSNQPQHF. CDR3 bases: TGTGCCAGCAGTGGGTCGGCCGCACTTAGCAATCAGCCCCAGCATTTT.

The genes are TRBV7-7 and TRBJ2-3; 9 nucleotides line up with TRBD1. Germline V lookup: CDR1 SSHAT, CDR2 FNYEAQ (reference sequence). The CDR3 extends over 16 amino acids. V gave up 4 bases and J gave up 4 bases; unmatched junction bases: 9. The CDR3 protein is CASSSITGGRPDTQYF. Here the CDR3 DNA reads TGTGCCAGCAGCTCCATAACAGGGGGCAGGCCAGATACGCAGTATTTT.

This clonotype was detected a few times. The V and J genes are TRBV5-4 and TRBJ2-6; TRBD1 matches 9 bases. Germline trimming cut 5 bases from V and 0 bases from J; bases unmatched to any gene: 3. CDR1 is SGHNT, CDR2 YYREEE, per germline (reference sequence). The CDR3 covers 16 residues. CDR3 amino acids: CASRGQGNSGANVLTF. DNA of the CDR3: TGTGCCAGCAGAGGACAGGGGAACTCTGGGGCCAACGTCCTGACTTTC.

About this clonotype itself: A far larger clone is only one base removed, so a read error is likely. The V call is TRBV7-2, the J call TRBJ2-5; no definite D call. The V gene lost 1 base and the J gene lost 6 bases, with 3 bases spanning the gap. There are 11 residues in the CDR3. Germline CDR1 is SGHTA and CDR2 is FQGNSA. CDR3 protein: CASSLVKTQYF. CDR3 nucleotide sequence: TGTGCCAGCAGCTTAGTGAAGACCCAGTACTTC.

This clonotype has more than one count but fewer than ten. The CDR3 DNA reads as TGTGCCAGCAGCGGGAGCGGGGAAGAGCAGTTCTTC. It encodes CASSGSGEEQFF. This chain connects TRBV9 to TRBJ2-1, with 7 bases that match TRBD2. The CDR3 runs 12 residues. Germline V gene sequence: CDR1 SGDLS, CDR2 YYNGEE. Trimming removed 3 bases from V and 10 bases from J; junction bases left unmatched: 4.

The rearrangement links TRBV5-1 to TRBJ2-1; D is unresolved. Trimming shortened V by 1 base and J by 6 bases, and 8 bases separated the two germline ends. The germline V gene encodes CDR1 SGHRS and CDR2 YFSETQ. The CDR3 runs to 13 residues. The CDR3 sequence is CASSLSSTNEQFF. CDR3 bases: TGCGCCAGCAGCTTGTCGTCAACCAATGAGCAGTTCTTC.

This clonotype was seen ten or more times. The chain has TRBV20-1 and TRBJ2-7; 7 positions agree with TRBD2. Looked up from germline, CDR1 is DFQATT and CDR2 is SNEGSKA (reference sequence). Trimming took 8 bases from V and 7 from J; bases not matched to a gene: 14. This CDR3 comprises 13 residues. The CDR3: CSIGTTTNWEQYF. CDR3 DNA sequence: TGCAGTATTGGGACTACAACTAATTGGGAGCAGTACTTC.

The J gene is TRBJ1-2, the V gene TRBV3-1; tentative D call: TRBD1 (6 bases). CDR3 length equals 11 residues. Germline CDR1 LGHDT, CDR2 YNNKEL (reference sequence). The V gene lost 11 bases and the J gene lost 12 bases, with 19 bases spanning the gap. The CDR3 DNA reads TGTGCCTCCAAGGGGGAGACCGCGCACACCTTC. This sequence encodes CASKGETAHTF.

This clonotype was counted a few times. The rearrangement joins TRBV20-1 to TRBJ2-3; 7 bases are a match to TRBD1. Per germline, CDR1 DFQATT and CDR2 SNEGSKA (reference sequence). The CDR3 length is 14 residues. Trimming took 3 bases from V and 2 from J; bases not matched to a gene: 5. In DNA, the CDR3 is TGCAGTGCTAGCCGGGACAGAGTCACAGATACGCAGTATTTT. Translation gives CSASRDRVTDTQYF.

This clonotype has only a few counts. The chain employs TRBV28 and TRBJ1-5; D uncertain. CDR3 length: 15 residues. Trimming removed 6 bases at V and 7 bases at J, with 19 bases between. From germline, CDR1 is MDHEN and CDR2 SYDVKM. The CDR3 reads CASRDRLSPGQPQHF. The CDR3 nucleotides read TGTGCCAGCAGAGATCGTCTCTCTCCGGGACAGCCCCAGCATTTT.

This chain joins TRBV9 and TRBJ2-3; the D gene is possibly TRBD1 (6 bases). The V gene lost 3 bases and the J gene lost 4 bases, with 15 bases spanning the gap. This CDR3 region has 15 residues. The V gene's germline CDR1 is SGDLS and CDR2 YYNGEE. The CDR3 DNA reads as TGTGCCAGCAGCGGACGACAGGTTTGGGCAGATACGCAGTATTTT. Translating it yields CASSGRQVWADTQYF.

This clonotype was picked up many times. V and J are TRBV12-3 or TRBV12-4 and TRBJ2-1; D not resolved. Deletions cut 7 bases from V and 5 bases from J, with 6 bases between. The CDR3 runs 11 residues. Here the CDR3 reads CASKWDNEQFF. The CDR3 DNA is TGTGCCAGCAAGTGGGACAATGAGCAGTTCTTC.

With regard to this clonotype: This likely comes from a read error, as the CDR3 has no conserved phenylalanine or tryptophan at its end. CDR3 bases: TGTGCCAGCAGCCTGGGACAGCAACATTCACCCCTCCACCTT. Its translation: CASSLGQQHSPLHL. The gene calls are TRBV12-3 or TRBV12-4 and TRBJ1-6; TRBD1 agrees at 7 bases. This CDR3 is 14 amino acids long. V lost 6 bases and J lost 8; bases outside the gene matches: 7.

Remarks on this clonotype: One end of the junction fails to match germline, which may point to a read error. The chain couples TRBV4-2 to TRBJ2-5; 9 nucleotides align to TRBD2. Per the germline V gene, CDR1 is LGHNA and CDR2 is YNFKEQ. This CDR3 comprises 15 residues. The DNA for the CDR3 is TGTGCCAGCAACCAAGATCCGGCGGGGGGGGTGGAGCAGTACTTC. Its translation: CASNQDPAGGVEQYF.